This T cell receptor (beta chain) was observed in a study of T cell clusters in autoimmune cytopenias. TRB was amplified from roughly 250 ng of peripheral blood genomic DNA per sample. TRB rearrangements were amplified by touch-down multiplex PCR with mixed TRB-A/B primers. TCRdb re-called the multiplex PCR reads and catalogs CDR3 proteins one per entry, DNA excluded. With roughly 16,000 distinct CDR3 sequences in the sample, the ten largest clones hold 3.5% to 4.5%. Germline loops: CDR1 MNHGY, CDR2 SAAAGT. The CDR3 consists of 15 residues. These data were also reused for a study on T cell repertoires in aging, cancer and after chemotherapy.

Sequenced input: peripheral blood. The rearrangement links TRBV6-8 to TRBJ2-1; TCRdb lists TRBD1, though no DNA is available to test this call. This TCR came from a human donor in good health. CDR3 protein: CASSYPSRTGGEQFF.